The 15 T cell receptor beta chains below all came from one sample that was sequenced in a study of OX40 agonist ivuxolimab in advanced cancers. Profiled with immunoSEQ multiplex PCR; TCRdb holds only in-frame clones, not every one. Of tens of thousands of clones detected, about 88% appear once; the ten largest clones hold about 13%. Source: CD4+ or CD8+ T cells sorted from blood, taken in a trial of the OX40 agonist ivuxolimab. The receptors were sampled from an adult with an advanced solid tumor such as melanoma, head and neck, liver or kidney cancer.

This rearrangement joins TRBV30 to TRBJ2-3; 9 bases fit TRBD2. The CDR3 loop spans 16 amino acids. Trimming at V came to 4 bases and at J to 0 bases, leaving 8 bases not matched to a gene. Germline V gene sequence: CDR1 GTSNPN, CDR2 SVGIG (reference sequence). The CDR3 nucleotides read TGTGCCTGGACCCCAGGACTAGCGCCTAGCACAGATACGCAGTATTTT. Translated, it gives CAWTPGLAPSTDTQYF.

This chain connects TRBV27 to TRBJ1-1, with D possibly matching TRBD1 (6 bases). CDR1 and CDR2 from the germline V gene are MNHEY and SMNVEV (reference sequence). CDR3 length equals 13 residues. Trimming took off 5 bases at V and 2 bases at J, with 9 bases between the two ends. For the CDR3, the DNA is TGTGCCAGCAGTCACAGGGATAACACTGAAGCTTTCTTT. It specifies CASSHRDNTEAFF.

The V gene is TRBV11-3, the J gene TRBJ2-1; 7 bases match TRBD2. This CDR3 has 15 amino acids. V trimming: 3 bases; J trimming: 0 bases; junction bases outside the gene matches: 2. CDR1 and CDR2 from the germline V gene are SGHNT and YENEEA. This CDR3 reads CASSLGGSSYNEQFF. The CDR3 nucleotides are TGTGCCAGCAGCTTGGGCGGGAGCTCCTACAATGAGCAGTTCTTC.

This chain joins TRBV21-1 and TRBJ2-5. The J call is in doubt because the DNA end fits TRBJ2-7 better. TRBV21-1 is a recognized pseudogene. This CDR3 has 14 amino acids. CDR3 sequence reads: CASRTRDGSYEQYF. The CDR3 bases are TGTGCCAGCCGAACCCGGGACGGCTCCTACGAGCAGTACTTC.

The rearrangement uses TRBV11-2 and TRBJ2-5; D possibly corresponds to TRBD2 (5 bases). The J call may be wrong; the DNA end is better matched by TRBJ2-7. The germline V gene has CDR1 SGHAT and CDR2 FQNNGV. The CDR3 is made up of 14 amino acids. The CDR3 sequence: CASSFRGTIYEQYF. CDR3 nucleotides: TGTGCCAGCAGCTTCCGGGGAACCATTTACGAGCAGTACTTC.

The V and J genes are TRBV6-6 and TRBJ1-4; D is undetermined. Germline V gene data show CDR1 as MNHNY and CDR2 as SVGAGI (reference sequence). This CDR3 is 14 amino acids long. V was pared by 0 bases and J by 4 bases, with 6 bases between. The CDR3 is CASSYSMINEKLFF. CDR3 DNA sequence: TGTGCCAGCAGTTACTCGATGATTAATGAAAAACTGTTTTTT.

The rearrangement links TRBV28 to TRBJ2-7, with 7 bases that match TRBD1. The CDR3 covers 16 residues. Germline V lookup: CDR1 MDHEN, CDR2 SYDVKM. Unmatched junction bases numbered 9, after V lost 2 bases and J lost 2 bases. The CDR3 coding sequence is TGTGCCAGCAGTTTACCAACAGGGGCGATCCCCTACGAGCAGTACTTC. It encodes CASSLPTGAIPYEQYF.

The chain joins TRBV2 to TRBJ1-5; a possible D gene is TRBD1 (5 bases). With 8 bases removed from V and 0 bases from J, the gap between germline ends came to 17 bases. The CDR3 is made up of 16 amino acids. The germline gives CDR1 SNHLY, CDR2 FYNNEI. This CDR3 is CASQGDRGPSNQPQHF. CDR3 bases: TGTGCCAGCCAAGGCGACCGGGGCCCTAGCAATCAGCCCCAGCATTTT.

The rearrangement joins TRBV28 to TRBJ2-7; 10 bases agree with TRBD2. Germline V gives CDR1 MDHEN, CDR2 SYDVKM. V was clipped by 10 bases and J by 1 base; unmatched bases: 7. This CDR3 has 14 residues. As DNA, the CDR3 is TGTGCCACCTCGAGCGGGAGGGGGTCCTACGAGCAGTACTTC. Translated: CATSSGRGSYEQYF.

The V and J genes are TRBV5-1 and TRBJ1-1; a possible D gene is TRBD1 (6 bases). CDR1 is SGHRS and CDR2 is YFSETQ in the germline V gene. V was shortened by 0 bases and J by 8 bases, with 17 bases between the two germline ends. This CDR3 spans 15 amino acids. This chain's CDR3 is CASSLGVTGKIEAFF. CDR3 bases: TGCGCCAGCAGCTTGGGGGTGACAGGAAAGATCGAAGCTTTCTTT.

Written as DNA, the CDR3 is TGCGCCAGCAGCCGAAATCCCAGGACTAGCGGGAGGTCTGGGGCCAACGTCCTGACTTTC. It translates to CASSRNPRTSGRSGANVLTF. The V gene is TRBV4-1, the J gene TRBJ2-6, with 14 bases lining up with TRBD2. The V and J ends lost 4 bases and 1 base, in that order; junction bases with no gene match: 9. The CDR3 is 20 amino acids. CDR1 and CDR2 (germline): MGHRA, YSYEKL.

This chain joins TRBV28 and TRBJ2-2, with D tentatively TRBD2 (5 bases). Germline loops: CDR1 MDHEN, CDR2 SYDVKM. The CDR3 contains 14 residues. Trimming took off 4 bases at V and 8 bases at J, with 14 bases between the two ends. CDR3 DNA: TGTGCCAGCAGTTCATCGGGGTTTAGAGGGGAGCTGTTTTTT. Translating it yields CASSSSGFRGELFF.

On this clone itself: A junction end diverges from the germline sequence, so it may reflect a read error. The genes are TRBV5-3 and TRBJ2-7; unclear D gene. TRBV5-3 is an open reading frame whose function is uncertain. The length of the CDR3 is 12 residues. This chain's CDR3 is CASSLSSYEQYF. As DNA, the CDR3 is TGTGCCAGCAGCTTGTCCTCGTACGAGCAGTACTTC.

This chain links TRBV18 with TRBJ2-5; 8 bases agree with TRBD1. Germline V gives CDR1 KGHSH, CDR2 LQKENI. The CDR3 spans 13 residues. V lost 6 bases, J lost 3 bases, and 3 bases stayed unmatched. CDR3: CASSTTGEETQYF. The CDR3 DNA sequence: TGTGCCAGCTCGACGACAGGGGAAGAGACCCAGTACTTC.

The chain has TRBV6-6 and TRBJ2-7; TRBD2 is a possible D gene (7 bases). CDR3 length: 14 amino acids. V was clipped by 2 bases and J by 3 bases, with 11 bases between them. Germline V gene sequence: CDR1 MNHNY, CDR2 SVGAGI (reference sequence). CDR3 sequence: CASSYAGAYYEQYF. The CDR3 nucleotides read TGTGCCAGCAGTTACGCGGGGGCCTACTACGAGCAGTACTTC.